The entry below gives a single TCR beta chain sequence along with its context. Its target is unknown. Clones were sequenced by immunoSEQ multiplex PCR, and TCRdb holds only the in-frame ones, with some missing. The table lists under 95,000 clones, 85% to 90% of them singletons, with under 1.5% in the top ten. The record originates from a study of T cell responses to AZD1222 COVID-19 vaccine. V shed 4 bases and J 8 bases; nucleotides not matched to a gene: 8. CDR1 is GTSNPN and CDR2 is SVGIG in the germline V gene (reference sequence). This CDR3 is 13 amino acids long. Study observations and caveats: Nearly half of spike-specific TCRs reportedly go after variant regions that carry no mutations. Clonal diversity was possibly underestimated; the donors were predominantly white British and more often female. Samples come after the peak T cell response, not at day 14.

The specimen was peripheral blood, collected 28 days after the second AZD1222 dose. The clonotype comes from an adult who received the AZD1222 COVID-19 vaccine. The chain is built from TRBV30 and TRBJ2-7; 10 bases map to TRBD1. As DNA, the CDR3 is TGTGCCTGGACCCCCGGGACAGGGGCAAAGCAGTACTTC. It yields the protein CAWTPGTGAKQYF.